This TCR beta chain was documented in a study of sequential checkpoint blockade in melanoma. Study at large: Both treatment sequences were followed by maintenance nivolumab.

TCRdb keeps only in-frame clones here, not all; method: immunoSEQ multiplex PCR. The sample yields some 14,000 clones, approximately 80% seen once. Of note for this clone: The sample contains more than one DNA sequence encoding this CDR3.

Germline V gene data show CDR1 as MNHNY and CDR2 as SVGAGI (reference sequence). V lost 6 bases to trimming and J lost 3 bases; unmatched junction nucleotides: 4. The CDR3 spans 13 residues. Sample treatment: randomized to nivolumab then ipilimumab (arm A) or the reverse (arm B). DNA-damaging chemotherapy had not been given to any patient beforehand. V usage is TRBV6-6 and J usage is TRBJ2-7, with TRBD1 matching 8 bases. This sequence was found in a human donor with melanoma. The sequenced sample was CD8+ T cells sorted from blood (inferred from file names), obtained from a patient given nivolumab and ipilimumab in sequence. The CDR3, as DNA: TGTGCCAGCAGACAGGGGGTAGTCTACGAGCAGTACTTC. It encodes CASRQGVVYEQYF.